The clone carrying this TCR beta chain has more than one count but fewer than ten. The antigen is undetermined. What was sequenced were expressed TCRB transcripts, since all of the isolated RNA had been reverse transcribed. Generated by immunoSEQ multiplex PCR, the TCRdb table keeps only in-frame clones and is missing some. This table holds around 120,000 clones, roughly 17% found once. The sample originates from a study of beta chain features in type 1 diabetes. Regarding the study as a whole: Shorter TCRB CDR3s, moderately but significantly so, were found in Type 1 diabetes patients in all four CD4+ subsets.

This receptor was identified in a man in his late teens or twenties with type 1 diabetes. The material sequenced was central memory CD4+ T cells from blood.

The CDR3, as DNA: TGTGCCAGCAGCCAACAGGGAATCGACGAGCAGTACTTC. As protein: CASSQQGIDEQYF. The rearrangement joins TRBV5-6 to TRBJ2-7; TRBD1 might be the D (6 bases). Germline assignment: CDR1 SGHDT and CDR2 YYEEEE. This CDR3 has 13 amino acids. V shed 4 bases and J shed 5 bases, with 13 bases lying between them.